Described below is a single T cell receptor beta chain sequence and its context. The entry originates in a study of blood T cell repertoires in COVID-19. About the study: In each case, the material was cDNA or gDNA derived from T cells, B-cell-depleted T cells, or PBMCs.

The CDR3 consists of 15 residues. V lost 4 bases, J lost 7 bases, and 6 bases stayed unmatched. Germline CDR1 and CDR2: SGHRS and YFSETQ. Sequencing used immunoSEQ multiplex PCR; TCRdb keeps in-frame clones, though not all of them. The sample holds roughly 160,000 clones, around 84% seen once. The TCR was taken from a man aged 60 to 75 with COVID-19, enrolled during active disease. Sequenced material: peripheral blood. This chain connects TRBV5-1 to TRBJ2-2; 11 positions agree with TRBD2. The CDR3 region is CASSLLAGGNGELFF. CDR3 nucleotides: TGCGCCAGCAGCCTGCTAGCGGGGGGTAACGGGGAGCTGTTTTTT.